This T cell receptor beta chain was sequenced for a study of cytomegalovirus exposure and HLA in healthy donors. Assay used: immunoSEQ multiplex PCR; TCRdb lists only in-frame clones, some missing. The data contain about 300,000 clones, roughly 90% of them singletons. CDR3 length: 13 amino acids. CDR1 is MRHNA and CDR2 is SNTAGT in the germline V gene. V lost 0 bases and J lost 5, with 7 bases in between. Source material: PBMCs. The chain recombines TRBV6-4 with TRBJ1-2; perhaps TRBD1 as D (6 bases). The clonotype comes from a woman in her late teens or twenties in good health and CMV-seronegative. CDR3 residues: CASSDSGTYGYTF. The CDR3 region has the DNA TGTGCCAGCAGTGACTCCGGGACATATGGCTACACCTTC.